The next 21 T cell receptor beta chains were all read from a single sample in a study of T cells in Graves' hyperthyroidism and ophthalmopathy. TCR beta CDR3 regions were amplified from RNA. A first-round RT-PCR of the TCR CDR3 used the HTBI primer set. TCRdb re-derived calls from the multiplex PCR reads in MiXCR, one entry per CDR3 protein. The repertoire consists of over 150,000 distinct CDR3 sequences, with less than 20% occurring once and the leading ten covering about 50%. Sequenced sample: blood. The receptors were sampled from a woman aged 50 to 60 with Graves' hyperthyroidism.

This clonotype has ten or more counts. The V call is TRBV2, the J call TRBJ1-2; tentatively, D is TRBD1 (5 bases). The germline gives CDR1 SNHLY, CDR2 FYNNEI. This CDR3 has 14 amino acids. The V end was cut by 3 bases, the J end by 4 bases, with 12 bases between. This CDR3 is CASSELGQIYGYTF. The CDR3 DNA reads TGTGCCAGCAGTGAGCTGGGGCAGATCTATGGCTACACCTTC.

This clonotype was observed at least ten times. This sequence joins TRBV11-2 and TRBJ1-1; possibly TRBD1 for D (6 bases). Trimming cost V 4 bases and J 7 bases, with 16 bases left between them. Germline V gene sequence: CDR1 SGHAT, CDR2 FQNNGV. The CDR3 consists of 14 residues. CDR3 sequence: CASSSRGEGGEAFF. CDR3 sequence (DNA): TGTGCCAGCAGCTCTAGGGGAGAAGGGGGTGAAGCTTTCTTT.

This clonotype was seen only once. The chain links TRBV3-1 to TRBJ2-1; the D is unclear. CDR1 LGHDT and CDR2 YNNKEL come from the germline V gene (reference sequence). The V gene lost 1 base and the J gene lost 9 bases, with 13 bases spanning the gap. The CDR3 is 14 residues long. This CDR3 is CASSQVIGSGEQFF. In nucleotides, the CDR3 is TGTGCCAGCAGCCAAGTTATCGGGTCGGGTGAGCAGTTCTTC.

This clonotype was seen repeatedly, ten times or more. This chain links TRBV3-1 with TRBJ1-4; D gene unclear. CDR3 size: 15 residues. V lost 1 base and J 7 bases, leaving 13 bases between the germline ends. The germline V gene encodes CDR1 LGHDT and CDR2 YNNKEL (reference sequence). The CDR3 loop reads CASSQVGNGVEKLFF. For the CDR3, the DNA is TGTGCCAGCAGCCAAGTAGGGAATGGAGTTGAAAAACTGTTTTTT.

This clonotype was observed at least ten times. CDR3 sequence reads: CASGQDLNYGYTF. CDR3 sequence (DNA): TGTGCTAGTGGACAGGATCTTAACTATGGCTACACCTTC. The chain couples TRBV12-5 to TRBJ1-2; TRBD1 might be the D (5 bases). V shed 6 bases and J shed 1 base, with 9 bases lying between them. This CDR3 region has 13 residues. CDR1 LGHNT and CDR2 FRNRAP come from the germline V gene. Drawing the rest from reference TRBV12-5 and TRBJ1-2, the complete variable domain is DARVTQTPRHKVTEMGQEVTMRCQPILGHNTVFWYRQTMMQGLELLAYFRNRAPLDDSGMPKDRFSAEMPDATLATLKIQPSEPRDSAVYFCASGQDLNYGYTFGSGTRLTVV.

V and J are TRBV12-3 or TRBV12-4 and TRBJ1-2; D gene unclear. This CDR3 has 14 residues. Trimming removed 1 base from V and 4 bases from J, with 10 bases in between. DNA for the CDR3: TGTGCCAGCAGTTTAGGGGCTGGGAGCTATGGCTACACCTTC. This sequence encodes CASSLGAGSYGYTF.

The chain links TRBV19 to TRBJ2-7; TRBD1 is a possible D gene (6 bases). The CDR3 runs 15 residues. V shed 3 bases and J shed 4 bases, with 16 bases lying between them. Germline V lookup: CDR1 LNHDA, CDR2 SQIVND (reference sequence). Here the CDR3 reads CASSMITGTVYEQYF. CDR3 nucleotides: TGTGCCAGTAGTATGATAACAGGGACGGTGTACGAGCAGTACTTC.

This clonotype showed up many times. The chain employs TRBV27 and TRBJ1-1, with 7 bases aligning to TRBD1. Germline V gene sequence: CDR1 MNHEY, CDR2 SMNVEV (reference sequence). The CDR3 consists of 13 residues. V was pared by 5 bases and J by 5 bases, with 5 bases of the junction left unmatched. The CDR3, as DNA: TGTGCCAGCAGTACAGGGGTAGGTACTGAAGCTTTCTTT. Translation gives CASSTGVGTEAFF.

The chain is built from TRBV28 and TRBJ2-7; TRBD2 might be the D (5 bases). This CDR3 contains 14 residues. CDR1 and CDR2 from the germline V gene are MDHEN and SYDVKM. With 3 bases removed from V and 3 bases from J, the gap between germline ends came to 12 bases. The CDR3 region has the DNA TGTGCCAGCAGTTTTCGGGGTCGTGGCTACGAGCAGTACTTC. Translating gives CASSFRGRGYEQYF.

This clonotype has at least ten counts. The J gene is TRBJ1-6, the V gene TRBV11-2; D unresolved. Germline CDR1 SGHAT, CDR2 FQNNGV. With 6 bases removed from V and 7 bases from J, the gap between germline ends came to 19 bases. The CDR3 runs 16 residues. The CDR3: CASSLTEGSLNSPLHF. The CDR3 bases are TGTGCCAGCAGTTTAACAGAGGGCAGTTTGAATTCACCCCTCCACTTT.

Ten or more counts support this clonotype. In DNA form, the CDR3 reads TGTGCCAGTAGCCTGCAGCGGGAGTACGAGCAGTACTTC. Its translation is CASSLQREYEQYF. This chain joins TRBV19 and TRBJ2-7, with TRBD2 matching over 8 bases. The CDR3 totals 13 residues. Trimming cost V 6 bases and J 4 bases; bases outside gene matches: 5. Germline CDR1 and CDR2: LNHDA and SQIVND (reference sequence). Looking up the rest from reference TRBV19 and TRBJ2-7 gives the full variable domain: DGGITQSPKYLFRKEGQNVTLSCEQNLNHDAMYWYRQDPGQGLRLIYYSQIVNDFQKGDIAEGYSVSREKKESFPLTVTSAQKNPTAFYLCASSLQREYEQYFGPGTRLTVT.

In regard to this clonotype: A junction end diverges from the germline sequence, so it may reflect a read error. V usage is TRBV3-1 and J usage is TRBJ2-7, with 8 bases lining up with TRBD1. Germline CDR1 is LGHDT and CDR2 is YNNKEL (reference sequence). The CDR3 contains 12 residues. DNA for the CDR3: TGTGTCAGCAGCTTCTTGGAGGGACAGGAGTACTTC. Translated, it gives CVSSFLEGQEYF.

This clonotype was found a few times. The rearrangement joins TRBV19 to TRBJ1-2, with D hard to call. The germline CDR1 and CDR2 sequences are LNHDA and SQIVND (reference sequence). CDR3 length equals 12 residues. Between the trimmed V and J ends, which lost 5 bases and 6 bases, there was a span of 10 bases. The CDR3 loop reads CASSQRGNGYTF. CDR3 nucleotide sequence: TGTGCCAGTAGTCAACGGGGTAATGGCTACACCTTC.

This clonotype was detected many times. V is TRBV20-1 and J is TRBJ2-7, with a possible D match to TRBD2 (7 bases). The germline V gene has CDR1 DFQATT and CDR2 SNEGSKA (reference sequence). The CDR3 covers 15 residues. The V gene lost 3 bases and the J gene lost 6 bases, with 21 bases spanning the gap. The CDR3 DNA reads as TGCAGTGCTAGTCTCCCGCGGGGGACACCCCTCGAGCAGTACTTC. Translating it yields CSASLPRGTPLEQYF.

This clonotype has a handful of counts. This chain joins TRBV29-1 and TRBJ2-3; 8 bases map to TRBD2. The CDR3 runs 15 residues. Germline V gives CDR1 SQVTM, CDR2 ANQGSEA. J lost 6 bases, V lost 2 bases, and 10 bases had no gene match. CDR3 sequence: CSVEKAAGVSDTQYF. The CDR3 DNA follows: TGCAGCGTTGAAAAGGCAGCGGGAGTTTCGGATACGCAGTATTTT.

The V gene is TRBV4-2, the J gene TRBJ2-7; D is unclear. V was trimmed by 5 bases and J by 4 bases, leaving 12 bases between them. The CDR3 consists of 13 residues. Germline lookup yields CDR1 LGHNA and CDR2 YNFKEQ. CDR3 sequence reads: CASSVALGYEQYF. In DNA, the CDR3 is TGTGCCAGCAGCGTAGCTTTGGGGTACGAGCAGTACTTC.

This clonotype appeared many times. The chain combines TRBV2 with TRBJ1-5; a weak D match, TRBD1 (5 bases). This CDR3 is 14 amino acids long. Germline values: CDR1 SNHLY, CDR2 FYNNEI. Between the trimmed V and J ends, which lost 8 bases and 4 bases, there was a span of 15 bases. The CDR3 DNA reads as TGTGCCAGCTCCAATAGGGACCGGAATCAGCCCCAGCATTTT. Protein product: CASSNRDRNQPQHF.

This clonotype was picked up many times. V usage is TRBV20-1 and J usage is TRBJ2-1; no clear D. Germline V gene data show CDR1 as DFQATT and CDR2 as SNEGSKA (reference sequence). Trimming left V 0 bases short and J 5 bases short, with 14 bases between. The CDR3 is 15 amino acids. CDR3 sequence: CSARDPELDHNEQFF. CDR3 coding DNA: TGCAGTGCTAGAGATCCCGAACTGGACCACAATGAGCAGTTCTTC.

This clonotype showed up many times. This chain connects TRBV10-3 to TRBJ1-2; D remains unclear. Germline-derived CDR1 and CDR2 are ENHRY and SYGVKD. Deletions cut 0 bases from V and 1 base from J, with 3 bases between. CDR3 length equals 13 residues. The CDR3 coding sequence is TGTGCCATCAGTGAGTCGGTTAACTATGGCTACACCTTC. Translated, it gives CAISESVNYGYTF.

This chain uses TRBV28 with TRBJ2-1, with D possibly being TRBD1 or TRBD2 (7 bases each). V was pared by 3 bases and J by 4 bases, with 22 bases between. The germline V gene has CDR1 MDHEN and CDR2 SYDVKM. The CDR3 sequence is 18 residues long. CDR3 nucleotide sequence: TGTGCCAGCAGTTTGGGGAGGGGGCCTTCGGTGGTTTACAATGAGCAGTTCTTC. Its protein is CASSLGRGPSVVYNEQFF.

This clonotype was observed at least ten times. The chain carries TRBV7-2 and TRBJ2-7; no reliable D call. The ends were cut back, 1 base at V and 2 bases at J, with 9 bases in the middle. The length of the CDR3 is 14 residues. Per the germline V gene, CDR1 is SGHTA and CDR2 is FQGNSA. The CDR3 DNA reads TGTGCCAGCAGCTTAGGAGTCATGACCTACGAGCAGTACTTC. Its translation: CASSLGVMTYEQYF.